This T cell receptor beta chain comes out of a study of identical twins. The table lists this clonotype with a few counts. Its antigen is not known. Study findings and constraints: The authors drew conclusions from cross-sectional statistical analysis rather than following the same donors.

From the 5' RACE reads, TCRdb called clonotypes with MiXCR, one entry per CDR3 protein. The table shows about 810,000 distinct CDR3 sequences, with around 12% occurring only once. Germline CDR1 and CDR2: SGHRS and YFSETQ. This CDR3 is built from 15 residues. V lost 0 bases to trimming and J lost 7 bases; unmatched junction nucleotides: 4. Another study also made use of these data, one on yellow fever vaccine responses in identical twins.

The clonotype was recovered from a woman aged 18-29 years in good health. The chain uses TRBV5-1 and TRBJ2-1; 10 bases match TRBD2. Sequencing input: PBMCs. As DNA, the CDR3 is TGCGCCAGCAGCTTGGCTAGCGGGGGTTTTAATGAGCAGTTCTTC. The encoded protein is CASSLASGGFNEQFF.